Following are 2 T cell receptor beta chains from one sample sequenced in a study of CD8 T cells in Susac syndrome. With random hexamers, roughly 0.45 to 1 ug RNA was reverse transcribed. From the immunoSEQ multiplex PCR reads, TCRdb called clonotypes with MiXCR, one entry per CDR3 protein. The sample yields fewer than 350,000 distinct CDR3 sequences, around 92% seen once. Sequences were obtained from CD4+ T cells from PBMCs. These receptors originate from a human donor with multiple sclerosis.

This clonotype was detected once. The chain employs TRBV12-3 or TRBV12-4 and TRBJ2-1; 7 nucleotides align to TRBD1. The CDR3 runs 13 residues. V was pared by 3 bases and J by 7 bases, with 3 bases of the junction left unmatched. In nucleotides, the CDR3 is TGTGCCAGCAGTTTCTCACAGGGGAATGAGCAGTTCTTC. Its translation: CASSFSQGNEQFF.

This clonotype was seen a few times. The J gene is TRBJ2-2, the V gene TRBV5-1; D is perhaps TRBD1 (6 bases). V was shortened by 2 bases and J by 0 bases, with 8 bases between the two germline ends. There are 15 residues in the CDR3. Germline V gene lookup returns CDR1 SGHRS and CDR2 YFSETQ. CDR3 DNA: TGCGCCAGCAGCTTCGGACAGACGAACACCGGGGAGCTGTTTTTT. Protein sequence: CASSFGQTNTGELFF.